One and the same sample provided the 6 T cell receptor beta chains below, sequenced in a study of cytomegalovirus exposure and HLA in healthy donors. The PCR ran on 60 Vbeta and 13 Jbeta primers. TCRdb keeps only in-frame clones here, not all; method: immunoSEQ multiplex PCR. Its clone listing holds over 25,000 clones. Sequenced input: PBMCs. The receptor set was obtained from a man aged 25-45 years in good health and CMV-seronegative.

V is TRBV5-6 and J is TRBJ1-3; TRBD1 might be the D (5 bases). V was cut by 4 bases and J by 0 bases, with 20 bases left in between. Per the germline V gene, CDR1 is SGHDT and CDR2 is YYEEEE. The CDR3 totals 18 residues. The DNA of the CDR3 is TGTGCCAGCAGCCCAGTTTGGGCGGGGACCCTCTCTGGAAACACCATATATTTT. This encodes CASSPVWAGTLSGNTIYF.

CDR3 bases: TGTGCCAGTAGCCCTAGACAGGGCTGGGAGACCCAGTACTTC. Its translation is CASSPRQGWETQYF. The rearrangement joins TRBV19 to TRBJ2-5; 7 bases map to TRBD1. V shed 6 bases and J 5 bases; nucleotides not matched to a gene: 9. Germline loops: CDR1 LNHDA, CDR2 SQIVND (reference sequence). The CDR3 is 14 amino acids.

This chain uses TRBV29-1 with TRBJ1-1; 7 bases match TRBD1. This CDR3 has 14 amino acids. The V gene end was trimmed by 5 bases and the J gene end by 2 bases; junction bases not matched to a gene: 8. Germline-derived CDR1 and CDR2 are SQVTM and ANQGSEA. In DNA form, the CDR3 reads TGCAGCGTTCCCGGGACAGCCCTAAACACTGAAGCTTTCTTT. Translation: CSVPGTALNTEAFF.

The chain joins TRBV9 to TRBJ2-3; 11 bases are a match to TRBD2. The length of the CDR3 is 18 residues. The junction had 9 bases not matched to a gene; V was cut back by 2 bases and J by 1 base. In germline, CDR1 is SGDLS, CDR2 YYNGEE. CDR3 in DNA: TGTGCCAGCAGCGTTTTGCCTCTAGCGGGGGGAGGCACAGATACGCAGTATTTT. It translates to CASSVLPLAGGGTDTQYF.

The gene calls are TRBV19 and TRBJ1-4, with 7 bases aligning to TRBD1. The J segment lost 6 bases and the V segment lost 6 bases, leaving 4 bases of the junction unmatched. The CDR3 spans 13 residues. The germline gives CDR1 LNHDA, CDR2 SQIVND (reference sequence). CDR3: CASSRGRYEKLFF. Here the CDR3 DNA reads TGTGCCAGTAGCAGGGGGAGGTATGAAAAACTGTTTTTT.

The rearrangement uses TRBV30 and TRBJ2-3, with 12 bases that match TRBD2. With V trimmed by 2 bases and J by 0 bases, 12 bases remained unmatched. The length of the CDR3 is 19 residues. Germline CDR1 GTSNPN, CDR2 SVGIG (reference sequence). The CDR3 reads CAWSTTSGGTPMSTDTQYF. The CDR3 nucleotides read TGTGCCTGGAGTACTACTAGCGGGGGGACCCCCATGAGCACAGATACGCAGTATTTT.